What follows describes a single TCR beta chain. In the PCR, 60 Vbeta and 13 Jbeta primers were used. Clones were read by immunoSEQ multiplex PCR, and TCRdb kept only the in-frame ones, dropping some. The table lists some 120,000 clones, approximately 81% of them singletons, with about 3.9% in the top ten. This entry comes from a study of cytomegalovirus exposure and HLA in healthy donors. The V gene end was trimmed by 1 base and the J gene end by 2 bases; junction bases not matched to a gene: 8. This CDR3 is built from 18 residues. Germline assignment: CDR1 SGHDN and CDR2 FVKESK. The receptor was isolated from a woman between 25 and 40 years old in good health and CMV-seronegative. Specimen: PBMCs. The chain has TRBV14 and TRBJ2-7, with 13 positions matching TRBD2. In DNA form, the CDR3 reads TGTGCCAGCAGCCAAGGGACTAGCGGGAGTCATTTCCCCTACGAGCAGTACTTC. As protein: CASSQGTSGSHFPYEQYF.